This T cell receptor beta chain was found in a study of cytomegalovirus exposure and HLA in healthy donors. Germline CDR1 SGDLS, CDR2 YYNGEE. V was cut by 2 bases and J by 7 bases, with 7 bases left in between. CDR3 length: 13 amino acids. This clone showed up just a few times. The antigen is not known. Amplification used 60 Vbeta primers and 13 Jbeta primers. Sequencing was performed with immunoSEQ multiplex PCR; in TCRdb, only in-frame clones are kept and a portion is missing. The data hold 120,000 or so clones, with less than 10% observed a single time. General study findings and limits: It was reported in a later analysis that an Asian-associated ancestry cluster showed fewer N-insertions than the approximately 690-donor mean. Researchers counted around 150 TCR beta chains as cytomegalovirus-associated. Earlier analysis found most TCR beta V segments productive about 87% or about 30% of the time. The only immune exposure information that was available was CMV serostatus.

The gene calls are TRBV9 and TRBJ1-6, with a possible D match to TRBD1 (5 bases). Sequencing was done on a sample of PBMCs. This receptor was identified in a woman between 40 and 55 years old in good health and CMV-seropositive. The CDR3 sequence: CASSVRQNSPLHF. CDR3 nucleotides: TGTGCCAGCAGCGTCAGACAGAATTCACCCCTCCACTTT.